Sequencing of this T cell receptor (beta chain) was carried out in a study of cytomegalovirus exposure and HLA in healthy donors. The study's findings and limits: Several of the most significant clusters appeared, in a later analysis, to be linked to common viral pathogens. As was reported, the HLA-A and HLA-B alleles of most subjects were accurately predicted from TCR beta sequences. A highly shared variant cluster was judged a likely technical artifact.

As concerns this clone: Its antigen is still unknown.

PCR involved 60 Vbeta and 13 Jbeta primers. Some clones are missing from TCRdb's copy, which holds only in-frame ones; the method was immunoSEQ multiplex PCR. Of 150,000 to 200,000 clones listed, 75% to 80% are singletons. Looked up from germline, CDR1 is SGDLS and CDR2 is YYNGEE. Trimming cost V 0 bases and J 5 bases, with 17 bases left between them. The CDR3 has 16 residues. Samples came from healthy bone marrow donors. The chain employs TRBV9 and TRBJ1-2; no definite D call. The source material was PBMCs. The receptor was isolated from a young woman in good health and CMV-seropositive. In nucleotides, the CDR3 is TGTGCCAGCAGCGTAGAGGAGATGATCGATAGGTATGGCTACACCTTC. Amino acids: CASSVEEMIDRYGYTF.